This T cell receptor beta chain was sequenced in a study of cytomegalovirus exposure and HLA in healthy donors. Use of 60 Vbeta and 13 Jbeta primers characterized the PCR. The data were produced by immunoSEQ multiplex PCR, yet TCRdb's version contains in-frame clones alone and is incomplete. The data contain about 190,000 clones, more than 75% of them singletons. V lost 9 bases and J lost 0, with 17 bases in between. The CDR3 runs to 15 residues. In germline, CDR1 is MNHNY, CDR2 SVGAGI (reference sequence). The clonotype was recovered from a woman aged 25 to 45 in good health and CMV-seropositive. V and J are TRBV6-6 and TRBJ2-5; perhaps TRBD1 as D (5 bases). Material for sequencing was PBMCs. The CDR3 loop reads CASPRQSRYQETQYF. The CDR3 DNA is TGTGCCAGTCCTAGACAGAGCAGGTACCAAGAGACCCAGTACTTC.